The clone carrying this TCR beta chain was observed once. Assay: immunoSEQ multiplex PCR; the TCRdb copy retains only in-frame clones and omits some. The table has about 110,000 clones, 80% to 95% seen once. The data were obtained in a study of T cell changes during pregnancy in multiple sclerosis. The J segment lost 7 bases and the V segment lost 4 bases, leaving 9 bases of the junction unmatched. This CDR3 contains 14 residues. CDR1 SGHDN and CDR2 FVKESK come from the germline V gene. This TCR was recovered from a female donor with multiple sclerosis, enrolled in a pregnancy study. The chain joins TRBV14 to TRBJ1-1, with 7 bases lining up with TRBD1. Material: peripheral blood, obtained in the third trimester of pregnancy. The CDR3 DNA reads TGTGCCAGCAGCCGCTTAGACAGGGTCGGTGAAGCTTTCTTT. Its translation: CASSRLDRVGEAFF.